Below, one TCR beta chain is given with its context. Beta-chain TCR CDR3 regions were amplified from RNA transcripts. The workflow started with a first-round RT-PCR run with HTBI primers and then moved on to a second-round multiplex PCR. TCRdb ran MiXCR on the multiplex PCR reads and lists one entry per CDR3 protein. The data contain 600,000 to 950,000 distinct CDR3 sequences, approximately 40% of them seen just once; the ten biggest clones take up 44%. The data stem from a study of Graves' ophthalmopathy and Graves' hyperthyroidism. V gave up 6 bases and J gave up 5 bases; unmatched junction bases: 16. CDR1 SNHLY and CDR2 FYNNEI come from the germline V gene. The CDR3 totals 17 residues.

The V and J genes are TRBV2 and TRBJ2-5, with 9 bases lining up with TRBD2. The clonotype comes from an adult man with Graves' ophthalmopathy. Sequenced input: peripheral blood. The CDR3 loop reads CASRDARSSGSGETQYF. In DNA, the CDR3 is TGTGCCAGCAGGGATGCCCGAAGTAGCGGGAGTGGCGAGACCCAGTACTTC.